The rows below give T cell receptor beta chains drawn from one sample of a study of cytomegalovirus exposure and HLA in healthy donors. Here immunoSEQ multiplex PCR was the method, and the copy in TCRdb shows in-frame clones only, minus some. The repertoire consists of some 98,000 clones, with over 70% occurring once and the leading ten covering 11%. What was sequenced was PBMCs. Source of these receptors: a man aged 18 to 30 in good health and CMV-seropositive. The CDR3 runs from the conserved cysteine through the conserved F or W. The D gene is left open where the match is weak. The size entry is marked missing in some rows and otherwise reads once, few, many or a size class.

size: -; V: TRBV5-1; length: 14; D: TRBD1; J: TRBJ2-7; DNA: TGCGCCAGCAGACCTACAGGGGGCTCCTACGAGCAGTACTTC; CDR3: CASRPTGGSYEQYF
size: -; V: TRBV5-4; length: 13; D: -; J: TRBJ1-1; DNA: TGTGCCAGCAGCTTGGGGGGGGAGGCTGAAGCTTTCTTT; CDR3: CASSLGGEAEAFF
size: -; V: TRBV6-1; length: 16; D: -; J: TRBJ2-3; DNA: TGTGCCAGCAGTGAAAGGGGGTGGCTACCCACAGATACGCAGTATTTT; CDR3: CASSERGWLPTDTQYF
size: -; V: TRBV30; length: 15; D: -; J: TRBJ1-4; DNA: TGTGCCTGGAGGGCCCTAGGGGTGTTGGGTGAAAAACTGTTTTTT; CDR3: CAWRALGVLGEKLFF
size: -; V: TRBV30; length: 13; D: -; J: TRBJ1-3; DNA: TGTGCCTGGAGCCCGGACAGTGGAAACACCATATATTTT; CDR3: CAWSPDSGNTIYF
size: once; V: TRBV6-1; length: 14; D: -; J: TRBJ1-1; DNA: TGTGCCAGCAGCGGAACAGGGAAACAGACTGAAGCTTTCTTT; CDR3: CASSGTGKQTEAFF
size: -; V: TRBV5-4; length: 15; D: TRBD2; J: TRBJ2-3; DNA: TGTGCCAGCAGCCGTGATAGCGGGGGGGCCGGTACGCAGTATTTT; CDR3: CASSRDSGGAGTQYF
size: once; V: TRBV27; length: 14; D: TRBD1; J: TRBJ1-1; DNA: TGTGCCAGCAGGGACAGGGGAAGGAACACTGAAGCTTTCTTT; CDR3: CASRDRGRNTEAFF
size: -; V: TRBV20-1; length: 11; D: -; J: TRBJ2-7; DNA: TGCAGTGCCAACACAGGTAACGAGCAGTACTTC; CDR3: CSANTGNEQYF
size: once; V: TRBV28; length: 14; D: TRBD1; J: TRBJ1-5; DNA: TGTGCCAGCAGTTTGGACAGGCGAAATCAGCCCCAGCATTTT; CDR3: CASSLDRRNQPQHF
size: -; V: TRBV5-1; length: 15; D: -; J: TRBJ1-1; DNA: TGCGCCAGCAGCCCCGGCGGGGGGCGCGGCACTGAAGCTTTCTTT; CDR3: CASSPGGGRGTEAFF
size: -; V: TRBV29-1; length: 11; D: -; J: TRBJ2-7; DNA: TGCAGCGCGGGTTTGAGTGGAAAGCAGTACTTC; CDR3: CSAGLSGKQYF
size: -; V: TRBV5-4; length: 15; D: -; J: TRBJ2-3; DNA: TGTGCCAGCAGCTTGGTGCGACAGCACACAGATACGCAGTATTTT; CDR3: CASSLVRQHTDTQYF
size: -; V: TRBV5-3; length: 16; D: -; J: TRBJ2-7; DNA: TGTGCCAGAAGCTTGGTCCGGGGTTCCTCCTCCTACGAGCAGTACTTC; CDR3: CARSLVRGSSSYEQYF
size: -; V: TRBV7-7; length: 18; D: TRBD1; J: TRBJ2-2; DNA: TGTGCCAGCAGCTCTAGTCCGGGACAGGGGCTTGTGTCCGGGGAGCTGTTTTTT; CDR3: CASSSSPGQGLVSGELFF
size: -; V: TRBV15; length: 14; D: -; J: TRBJ1-2; DNA: TGTGCCACCAGCTTGAACAGGGACAACTATGGCTACACCTTC; CDR3: CATSLNRDNYGYTF
size: few; V: TRBV6-1; length: 17; D: -; J: TRBJ2-3; DNA: TGTGCCAGCAGTGAACCCTCGGGAATATCGGCCACAGATACGCAGTATTTT; CDR3: CASSEPSGISATDTQYF
size: few; V: TRBV5-6; length: 15; D: -; J: TRBJ1-2; DNA: TGTGCCAGCAGACATACAGGAGACTCCCTCTATGGCTACACCTTC; CDR3: CASRHTGDSLYGYTF
size: -; V: TRBV5-4; length: 13; D: -; J: TRBJ1-1; DNA: TGTGCCAGCAGCTACGGTACCCACACTGAAGCTTTCTTT; CDR3: CASSYGTHTEAFF
size: -; V: TRBV29-1; length: 11; D: -; J: TRBJ1-2; DNA: TGCAGCGTTGACAGTAACTATGGCTACACCTTC; CDR3: CSVDSNYGYTF
size: few; V: TRBV5-1; length: 15; D: TRBD1; J: TRBJ2-7; DNA: TGCGCCAGCAGCTACGACCGGGACAGAACCTACGAGCAGTACTTC; CDR3: CASSYDRDRTYEQYF
size: -; V: TRBV7-3; length: 15; D: -; J: TRBJ1-1; DNA: TGTGCCAGCAGCTTAACGCGGCTCATGCACACTGAAGCTTTCTTT; CDR3: CASSLTRLMHTEAFF
size: -; V: TRBV29-1; length: 15; D: -; J: TRBJ1-1; DNA: TGCAGCGCCCTGCGGGGGGTGCTTCTGAACACTGAAGCTTTCTTT; CDR3: CSALRGVLLNTEAFF
size: -; V: TRBV5-5; length: 13; D: TRBD1; J: TRBJ2-1; DNA: TGTGCCAGCAGCTTAAGCAGGGGGCGTGAGCAGTTCTTC; CDR3: CASSLSRGREQFF
size: -; V: TRBV5-1; length: 15; D: -; J: TRBJ1-1; DNA: TGCGCCAGCAGCTCGGACAGAGATATGAACACTGAAGCTTTCTTT; CDR3: CASSSDRDMNTEAFF